The 9 T cell receptor beta chains in this list originate from one sample, sequenced in a study of T cells in localized non-small cell lung cancer. The method was immunoSEQ multiplex PCR; TCRdb's version includes in-frame clones alone and lacks a portion of them. The sample gives over 10,000 clones, around 85% of which show up once; about 20% is in the top ten. Sequenced here: peripheral blood, sampled before any cancer treatment. Receptor source: a male donor aged 60 or over with stage I lung adenocarcinoma.

The rearrangement joins TRBV2 to TRBJ2-5, with D possibly being TRBD1 or TRBD2 (5 bases each). This CDR3 is 14 amino acids long. Trimming removed 6 bases from V and 3 bases from J, with 14 bases in between. Germline V lookup: CDR1 SNHLY, CDR2 FYNNEI. CDR3 loop: CASRSGTGKETQYF. DNA of the CDR3: TGTGCCAGCAGGTCCGGGACGGGAAAAGAGACCCAGTACTTC.

The chain recombines TRBV7-8 with TRBJ2-3; the D gene could be TRBD1 or TRBD2 (6 bases each). The CDR3 totals 21 residues. Trimming cost V 2 bases and J 9 bases, with 36 bases left between them. Germline CDR1 reads SGHVS; CDR2 reads FQNEAQ. DNA of the CDR3: TGTGCCAGCAGCTTAAGTGTTAGGGACTCCTACCGCACAGATACAGGGAGGACGCAGTATTTT. Translated: CASSLSVRDSYRTDTGRTQYF.

V gene TRBV28 combines with J gene TRBJ1-6; a possible D gene is TRBD1 (6 bases). This CDR3 comprises 15 residues. Germline lookup yields CDR1 MDHEN and CDR2 SYDVKM. Trimming stripped 5 bases from V and 4 bases from J, with 12 bases between. The CDR3 is CASSPTGLYNSPLHF. CDR3 in DNA: TGTGCCAGCAGTCCAACAGGGCTTTATAATTCACCCCTCCACTTT.

The chain carries TRBV12-5 and TRBJ2-3; tentatively, D is TRBD1 (6 bases). The V end was cut by 8 bases, the J end by 4 bases, with 13 bases between. Germline lookup yields CDR1 LGHNT and CDR2 FRNRAP. The CDR3 has 13 residues. The CDR3 region is CASSLAGADTQYF. The CDR3 coding sequence is TGTGCTAGTTCTCTGGCAGGGGCAGATACGCAGTATTTT.

V is TRBV7-2 and J is TRBJ1-1; D remains unclear. The CDR3 sequence is 11 residues long. From germline, CDR1 is SGHTA and CDR2 FQGNSA. The V gene lost 6 bases and the J gene lost 4 bases, with 6 bases spanning the gap. The DNA of the CDR3 is TGTGCCAGCAGAGGAGGCACTGAAGCTTTCTTT. This translates into CASRGGTEAFF.

This chain links TRBV6-1 with TRBJ1-1; D not resolved. Germline CDR1 MNHNS, CDR2 SASEGT. CDR3 size: 9 residues. The V end lost 6 bases, the J end lost 8 bases, and 4 bases lay between the germline ends. CDR3 coding DNA: TGTGCCAGCAGCGTGGAAGCTTTCTTT. As protein: CASSVEAFF.

The chain combines TRBV11-3 with TRBJ2-1; TRBD1 matches 8 bases. The germline CDR1 and CDR2 sequences are SGHNT and YENEEA. This CDR3 has 14 amino acids. The V segment lost 1 base and the J segment 7 bases; nucleotides outside the gene matches: 3. Here the CDR3 DNA reads TGTGCCAGCAGCTTAGGGGGACAGGAAAATGAGCAGTTCTTC. The encoded protein is CASSLGGQENEQFF. The full variable domain, completed using reference TRBV11-3 and TRBJ2-1, is EAGVVQSPRYKIIEKKQPVAFWCNPISGHNTLYWYLQNLGQGPELLIRYENEEAVDDSQLPKDRFSAERLKGVDSTLKIQPAELGDSAVYLCASSLGGQENEQFFGPGTRLTVL.

The sample holds a few counts of this clone. The rearrangement joins TRBV6-5 to TRBJ1-5; D unresolved. CDR1 is MNHEY, CDR2 SVGAGI, per germline. This CDR3 contains 13 residues. Trimming removed 10 bases at V and 7 bases at J, with 17 bases between. In DNA form, the CDR3 reads TGTGCCACTTCGTCTGGGTTCGGCCAGCCCCAGCATTTT. Translating it yields CATSSGFGQPQHF.

The rearrangement uses TRBV19 and TRBJ2-5; D is ambiguous. Trimming shortened V by 4 bases and J by 3 bases, and 3 bases separated the two germline ends. The CDR3 length is 11 residues. Germline CDR1 reads LNHDA; CDR2 reads SQIVND (reference sequence). The CDR3 DNA reads TGTGCCAGTAGTAAGGAAGAGACCCAGTACTTC. Translation gives CASSKEETQYF.